This T cell receptor beta chain emerged from a study of cytomegalovirus exposure and HLA in healthy donors. Study results and limitations: A later analysis, which compared TCR beta chains of equal frequency, found the HLA-associated ones more clonally expanded.

A multiplex PCR was run with 60 Vbeta primers and 13 Jbeta primers. Source study methods: Unique TCR beta chains totaled 80 million to 100 million in a later count, with roughly 10 million of them shared. The method was immunoSEQ multiplex PCR; TCRdb's version includes in-frame clones alone and lacks a portion of them. For V, J and clone size, that table is used; D and trimming come from the DNA. The sample carries approximately 150,000 clones, approximately 80% recorded once. The V and J ends lost 7 bases and 2 bases respectively, with 17 bases between them. The CDR3 runs 14 residues. The V gene's germline CDR1 is SQVTM and CDR2 ANQGSEA. Healthy bone marrow donors made up the donor group. Concerning this clone: The antigen is not known.

What was sequenced was PBMCs. The receptor was derived from a woman between 45 and 65 years old in good health and CMV-seronegative. The rearrangement links TRBV29-1 to TRBJ1-1, with D perhaps TRBD1 (5 bases). CDR3 sequence (DNA): TGCAGCGCCTCGGGGCGGGGGTTCAACACTGAAGCTTTCTTT. Protein product: CSASGRGFNTEAFF.